These T cell receptor beta chains were read from a single sample in a study of post-analysis software for immune sequencing data. MiXCR, run by TCRdb on the PCR reads, gives a single entry per CDR3 protein. This sample yields about 680,000 distinct CDR3 sequences, of which roughly three fifths are seen a single time; about 11% belongs to the top ten. The specimen was blood. These TCRs come from a girl aged 2 to 10 with multiple sclerosis. Both conserved end residues are part of each CDR3. The D gene is left open where the match is weak. Rows may omit the clone size; those that give it use once, few, many or a size class.

J: TRBJ2-7
V: TRBV25-1
D: -
length: 14
size: -
CDR3: CASSGDLLSYEQYF
DNA: TGTGCCAGCAGTGGGGACTTACTCTCCTACGAGCAGTACTTC

J: TRBJ1-1
V: TRBV5-1
D: TRBD1
length: 13
size: -
CDR3: CASSSGTGVEAFF
DNA: TGCGCCAGCAGCTCCGGGACAGGGGTTGAAGCTTTCTTT

J: TRBJ2-5
V: TRBV6-4
D: TRBD2
length: 13
size: -
CDR3: CASSEQRGETQYF
DNA: TGTGCCAGCAGTGAACAGCGGGGAGAGACCCAGTACTTC

J: TRBJ2-1
V: TRBV20-1
D: TRBD2
length: 13
size: -
CDR3: CSVQREVYNEQFF
DNA: TGCAGTGTTCAGCGGGAGGTCTACAATGAGCAGTTCTTC

J: TRBJ2-3
V: TRBV11-2
D: -
length: 14
size: once
CDR3: CASSPGVRTDTQYF
DNA: TGTGCCAGCAGCCCCGGCGTCAGGACAGATACGCAGTATTTT

J: TRBJ2-3
V: TRBV7-3
D: -
length: 16
size: -
CDR3: CASSLTRDLLTDTQYF
DNA: TGTGCCAGCAGCTTGACCCGGGACTTACTCACAGATACGCAGTATTTT

J: TRBJ2-5
V: TRBV6-5
D: TRBD1
length: 15
size: -
CDR3: CASSYLADRVETQYF
DNA: TGTGCCAGCAGTTACCTCGCGGACAGGGTAGAGACCCAGTACTTC

J: TRBJ2-5
V: TRBV15
D: -
length: 15
size: -
CDR3: CATSRDPAEGETQYF
DNA: TGTGCCACCAGCAGGGATCCGGCCGAGGGAGAGACCCAGTACTTC

J: TRBJ2-6
V: TRBV5-1
D: -
length: 17
size: once
CDR3: CASSLFSGSSGANVLTF
DNA: TGCGCCAGCAGCTTGTTCTCAGGGAGCTCTGGGGCCAACGTCCTGACTTTC

J: TRBJ2-1
V: TRBV7-2
D: TRBD2
length: 15
size: once
CDR3: CASSHPGLRYSEQFF
DNA: TGTGCCAGCAGCCATCCGGGACTACGTTACAGTGAGCAGTTCTTC

J: TRBJ2-3
V: TRBV11-2
D: -
length: 17
size: -
CDR3: CASRQTRTPSSTDTQYF
DNA: TGTGCCAGCAGACAAACCCGGACACCCTCTAGCACAGATACGCAGTATTTT

J: TRBJ2-5
V: TRBV5-1
D: -
length: 13
size: -
CDR3: CASSWGTQETQYF
DNA: TGCGCCAGCAGCTGGGGTACCCAAGAGACCCAGTACTTC

J: TRBJ2-3
V: TRBV6-2/TRBV6-3
D: TRBD2
length: 15
size: few
CDR3: CASSTGLAGMDTQYF
DNA: TGTGCCAGCAGTACAGGACTAGCGGGCATGGATACGCAGTATTTT

J: TRBJ2-1
V: TRBV12-3/TRBV12-4
D: TRBD2
length: 17
size: few
CDR3: CASSLESPLASYNEQFF
DNA: TGTGCCAGCAGTTTAGAGTCCCCACTAGCGTCCTACAATGAGCAGTTCTTC

J: TRBJ2-5
V: TRBV7-2
D: -
length: 16
size: -
CDR3: CASAVVGGLNQETQYF
DNA: TGTGCCAGCGCCGTGGTGGGCGGACTAAACCAAGAGACCCAGTACTTC

J: TRBJ1-2
V: TRBV7-2
D: -
length: 15
size: -
CDR3: CASSLVKGENYGYTF
DNA: TGTGCCAGCAGCTTAGTTAAGGGGGAAAACTATGGCTACACCTTC